The clone carrying this T cell receptor (beta chain) is hyperexpanded (1% or more) within its sample. The antigen is not known. The V and J ends lost 6 bases and 5 bases respectively, with 17 bases between them. CDR1 and CDR2 from the germline V gene are MNHEY and SMNVEV (reference sequence). The CDR3 contains 14 residues. This sample stems from a study of liver allograft versus peripheral blood T cells. Study as a whole: Comparisons were made between T cell receptor repertoires found in transplanted livers and those circulating in recipients' peripheral blood.

TCRdb reprocessed the reads with MiXCR, giving one entry per CDR3 protein. This sample's table has approximately 72 distinct CDR3 sequences. Study observations and caveats: Intragraft liver T cell receptor repertoires reportedly differed from peripheral blood repertoires.

The chain recombines TRBV27 with TRBJ2-7; maybe TRBD1 (5 bases). This clonotype was sampled from a human patient who had a liver transplant. Some T cells may be graft donor cells. CDR3 DNA sequence: TGTGCCAGCAGCCTAACTCAAAAGGGGAACGAGCAGTACTTC. This sequence encodes CASSLTQKGNEQYF.